The sequence of this T cell receptor beta chain was determined in a study of vaccination and CD4 T cells after COVID-19. Regarding treatment: roughly ten-day PBMC culture with coronavirus spike peptide pools or control peptides (ViraFEST assay). Sequencing of the DNA from cultured CD4+ T cells was carried out with the Oncomine TCR Beta short-read assay. TCRdb processed the PCR reads anew with MiXCR; each CDR3 protein has one entry. The data show 20,000 to 25,000 distinct CDR3 sequences, 30% to 45% seen once. About this clonotype: What it recognizes is unknown. Sequence at one end of the junction differs from germline and may be a read error.

The material was CD4+ T cells from blood, cultured in vitro, obtained before SARS-CoV-2 vaccination. This TCR came from a human donor who had recovered from COVID-19.

CDR3 in DNA: TGTGCCAGCACCTCAACGGATACGGGGGGAGCCAATCAGCCCCGGCATTTT. Amino acids: CASTSTDTGGANQPRHF. The V gene is TRBV6-1, the J gene TRBJ1-5; tentative D call: TRBD1 (5 bases). CDR3 size: 17 residues. The germline V gene has CDR1 MNHNS and CDR2 SASEGT.